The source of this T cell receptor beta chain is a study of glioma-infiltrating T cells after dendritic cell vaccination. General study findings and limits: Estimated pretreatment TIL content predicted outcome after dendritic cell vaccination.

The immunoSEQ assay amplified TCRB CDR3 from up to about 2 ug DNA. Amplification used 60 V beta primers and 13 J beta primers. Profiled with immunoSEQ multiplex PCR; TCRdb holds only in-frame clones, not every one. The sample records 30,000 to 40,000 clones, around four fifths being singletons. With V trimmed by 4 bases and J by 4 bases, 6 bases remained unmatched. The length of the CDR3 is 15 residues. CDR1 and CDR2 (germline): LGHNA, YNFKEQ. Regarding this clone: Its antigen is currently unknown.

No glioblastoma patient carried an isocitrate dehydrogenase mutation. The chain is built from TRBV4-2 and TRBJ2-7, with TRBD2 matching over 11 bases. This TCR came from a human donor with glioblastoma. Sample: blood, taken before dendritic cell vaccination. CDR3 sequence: CASSLPSGGRYEQYF. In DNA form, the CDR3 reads TGTGCCAGCAGCCTCCCTAGCGGGGGGAGGTACGAGCAGTACTTC.